This T cell receptor beta chain was recorded in a study of T cell changes during pregnancy in multiple sclerosis. J gave up 4 bases and V 2 bases, and 6 bases lay outside the gene matches. This CDR3 has 16 amino acids. Germline values: CDR1 LGHNT, CDR2 FRNRAP. Generated by immunoSEQ multiplex PCR, the TCRdb table keeps only in-frame clones and is missing some. There are around 80,000 clones in the sample; 92% occur only once, and 1.4% lies in the top ten. The sample in question was peripheral blood, obtained before pregnancy. The gene calls are TRBV12-5 and TRBJ1-1, with 11 positions matching TRBD1. The clonotype was recovered from a female donor with multiple sclerosis, enrolled in a pregnancy study. The CDR3 DNA reads TGTGCTAGTGGTTTGTCCTCCGGGACAGGGGGCACTGAAGCTTTCTTT. Translating it yields CASGLSSGTGGTEAFF.